A selection of T cell receptor beta chains follows, all from one sample in a study of T cell repertoires in cytomegalovirus infection. TCRdb reanalysed the reads using MiXCR and keeps one entry per CDR3 protein. The data contain more than 150,000 distinct CDR3 sequences, roughly 19% of them seen just once; the ten biggest clones take up around 2.7%. The sample consisted of PBMCs. These receptors were collected from a human donor in good health (CMV status not recorded). Some clones in this sample may be carry-over from other donors' samples. The conserved cysteine and the conserved F or W are not part of the CDR3 here.

J gene,V gene,CDR3 length,CDR3 protein
TRBJ2-1,TRBV7-6,13,ASSTGLVGYNEQF
TRBJ2-3,TRBV20-1,10,SLARRTDTQY
TRBJ1-1,TRBV5-6,16,ASSPRLSETGDSTEAF
TRBJ1-5,TRBV12-3/TRBV12-4,14,ASSLTDGTSNQPQH
TRBJ2-5,TRBV5-5,14,ASSLGSGGASKTQY
TRBJ2-1,TRBV5-1,16,ASSFRTTSGSSYNEQF
TRBJ2-5,TRBV2,13,ASSEARGGMETQY
TRBJ1-5,TRBV6-5,12,ASSYSLARQPQH
TRBJ2-1,TRBV7-8,12,ASSWGPPRWEQF
TRBJ2-7,TRBV7-9,14,ASSLTAVGKVYEQY
TRBJ2-1,TRBV7-2,13,ASSLATDSGNEQF
TRBJ1-1,TRBV5-5,11,ASSFYKNTEAF
TRBJ1-1,TRBV27,11,ASRTGESTEAF